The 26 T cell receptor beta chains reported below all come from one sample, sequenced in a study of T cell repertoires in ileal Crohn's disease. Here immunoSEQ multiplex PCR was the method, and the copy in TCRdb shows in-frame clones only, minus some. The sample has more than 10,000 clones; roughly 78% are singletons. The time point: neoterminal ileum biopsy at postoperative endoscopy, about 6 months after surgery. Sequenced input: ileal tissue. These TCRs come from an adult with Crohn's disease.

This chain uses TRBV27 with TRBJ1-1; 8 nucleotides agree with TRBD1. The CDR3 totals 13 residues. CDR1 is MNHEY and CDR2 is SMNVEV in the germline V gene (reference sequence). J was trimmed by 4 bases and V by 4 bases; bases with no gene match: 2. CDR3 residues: CASSWGQATEAFF. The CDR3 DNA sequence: TGTGCCAGCAGTTGGGGACAGGCCACTGAAGCTTTCTTT.

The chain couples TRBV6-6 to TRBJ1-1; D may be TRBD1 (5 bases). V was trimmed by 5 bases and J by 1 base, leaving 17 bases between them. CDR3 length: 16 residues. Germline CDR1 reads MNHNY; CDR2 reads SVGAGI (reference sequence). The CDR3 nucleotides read TGTGCCAGCAGTCCGGACACTTTTCCGACGAACACTGAAGCTTTCTTT. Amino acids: CASSPDTFPTNTEAFF.

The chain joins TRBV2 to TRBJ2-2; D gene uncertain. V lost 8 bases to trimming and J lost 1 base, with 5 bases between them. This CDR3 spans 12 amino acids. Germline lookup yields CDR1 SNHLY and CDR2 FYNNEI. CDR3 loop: CASYGNTGELFF. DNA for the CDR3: TGTGCCAGCTACGGGAACACCGGGGAGCTGTTTTTT.

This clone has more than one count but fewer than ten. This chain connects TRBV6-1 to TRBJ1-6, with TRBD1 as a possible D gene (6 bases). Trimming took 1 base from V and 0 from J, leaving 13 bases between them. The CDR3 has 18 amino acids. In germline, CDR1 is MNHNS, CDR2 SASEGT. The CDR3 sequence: CASSEVGGHLSYNSPLHF. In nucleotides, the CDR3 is TGTGCCAGCAGTGAAGTAGGGGGACACCTCTCCTATAATTCACCCCTCCACTTT.

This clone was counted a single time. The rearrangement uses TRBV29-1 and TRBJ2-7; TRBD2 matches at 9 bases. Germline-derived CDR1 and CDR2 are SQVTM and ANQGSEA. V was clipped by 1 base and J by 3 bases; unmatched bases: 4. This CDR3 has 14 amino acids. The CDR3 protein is CSVEGGGVGYEQYF. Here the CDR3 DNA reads TGCAGCGTTGAAGGCGGGGGGGTGGGCTACGAGCAGTACTTC.

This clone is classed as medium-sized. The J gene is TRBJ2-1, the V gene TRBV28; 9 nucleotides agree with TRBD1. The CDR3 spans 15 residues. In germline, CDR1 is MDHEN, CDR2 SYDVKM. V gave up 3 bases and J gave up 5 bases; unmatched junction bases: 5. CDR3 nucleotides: TGTGCCAGCAGTTTGTTGGACAGGGGACACAATGAGCAGTTCTTC. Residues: CASSLLDRGHNEQFF.

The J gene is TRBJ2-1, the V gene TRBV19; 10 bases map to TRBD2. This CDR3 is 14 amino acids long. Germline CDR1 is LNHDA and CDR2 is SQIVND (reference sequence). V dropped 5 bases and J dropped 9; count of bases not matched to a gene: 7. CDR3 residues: CASSASGGRGEQFF. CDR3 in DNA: TGTGCCAGTAGTGCTAGCGGGGGCCGGGGTGAGCAGTTCTTC. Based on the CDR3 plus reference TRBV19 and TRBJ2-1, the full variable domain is DGGITQSPKYLFRKEGQNVTLSCEQNLNHDAMYWYRQDPGQGLRLIYYSQIVNDFQKGDIAEGYSVSREKKESFPLTVTSAQKNPTAFYLCASSASGGRGEQFFGPGTRLTVL.

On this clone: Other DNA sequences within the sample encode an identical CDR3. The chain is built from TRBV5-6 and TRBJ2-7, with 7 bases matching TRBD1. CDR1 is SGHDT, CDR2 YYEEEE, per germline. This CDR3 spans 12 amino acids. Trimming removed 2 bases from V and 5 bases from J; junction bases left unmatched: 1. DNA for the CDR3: TGTGCCAGCAGCTTCGACAGGGACGAGCAGTACTTC. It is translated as CASSFDRDEQYF. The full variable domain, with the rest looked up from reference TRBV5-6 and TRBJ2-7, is DAGVTQSPTHLIKTRGQQVTLRCSPKSGHDTVSWYQQALGQGPQFIFQYYEEEERQRGNFPDRFSGHQFPNYSSELNVNALLLGDSALYLCASSFDRDEQYFGPGTRLTVT.

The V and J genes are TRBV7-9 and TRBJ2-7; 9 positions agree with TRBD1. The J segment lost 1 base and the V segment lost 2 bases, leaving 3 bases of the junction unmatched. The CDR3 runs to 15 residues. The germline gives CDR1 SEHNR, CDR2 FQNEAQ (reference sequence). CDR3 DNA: TGTGCCAGCAGCTTAAAGGGACAGGGATCCTACGAGCAGTACTTC. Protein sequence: CASSLKGQGSYEQYF.

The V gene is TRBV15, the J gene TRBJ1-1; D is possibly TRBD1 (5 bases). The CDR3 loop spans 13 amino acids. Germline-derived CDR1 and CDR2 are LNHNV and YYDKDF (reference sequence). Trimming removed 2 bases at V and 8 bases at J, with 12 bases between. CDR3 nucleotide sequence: TGTGCCACCAGCAGAATAAGGGGATTGGAAGCTTTCTTT. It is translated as CATSRIRGLEAFF.

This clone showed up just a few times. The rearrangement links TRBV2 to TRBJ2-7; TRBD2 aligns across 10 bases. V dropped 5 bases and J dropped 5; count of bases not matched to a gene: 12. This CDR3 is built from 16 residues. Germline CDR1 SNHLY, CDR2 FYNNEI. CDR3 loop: CASSPERSGGLDEQYF. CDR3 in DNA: TGTGCCAGCAGTCCCGAGCGTAGCGGGGGGCTGGACGAGCAGTACTTC. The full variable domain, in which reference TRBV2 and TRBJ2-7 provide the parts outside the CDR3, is EPEVTQTPSHQVTQMGQEVILRCVPISNHLYFYWYRQILGQKVEFLVSFYNNEISEKSEIFDDQFSVERPDGSNFTLKIRSTKLEDSAMYFCASSPERSGGLDEQYFGPGTRLTVT.

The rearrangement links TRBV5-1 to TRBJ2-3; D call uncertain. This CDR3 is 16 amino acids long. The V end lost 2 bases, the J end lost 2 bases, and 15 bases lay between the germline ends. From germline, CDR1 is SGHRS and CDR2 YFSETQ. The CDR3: CASSFGRATNTDTQYF. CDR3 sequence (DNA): TGCGCCAGCAGCTTCGGAAGAGCGACCAACACAGATACGCAGTATTTT.

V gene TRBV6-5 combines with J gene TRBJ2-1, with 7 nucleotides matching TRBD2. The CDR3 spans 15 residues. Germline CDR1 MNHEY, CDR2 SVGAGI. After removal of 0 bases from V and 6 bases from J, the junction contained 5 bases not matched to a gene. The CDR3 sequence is CASSYSSGEGNEQFF. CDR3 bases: TGTGCCAGCAGTTACTCGAGCGGGGAGGGCAATGAGCAGTTCTTC.

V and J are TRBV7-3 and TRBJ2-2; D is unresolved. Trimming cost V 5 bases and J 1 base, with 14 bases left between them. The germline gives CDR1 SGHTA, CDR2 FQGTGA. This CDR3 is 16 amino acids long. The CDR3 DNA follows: TGTGCCAGCAGCCGAATCCCAACAGTGAACACCGGGGAGCTGTTTTTT. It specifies CASSRIPTVNTGELFF.

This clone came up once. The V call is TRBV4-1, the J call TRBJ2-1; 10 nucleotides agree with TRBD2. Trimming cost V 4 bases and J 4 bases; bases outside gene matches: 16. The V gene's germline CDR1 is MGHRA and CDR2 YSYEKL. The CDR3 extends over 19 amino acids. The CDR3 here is CASSPEPGLAFGSYNEQFF. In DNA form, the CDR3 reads TGCGCCAGCAGCCCGGAACCGGGACTAGCGTTCGGATCATACAATGAGCAGTTCTTC.

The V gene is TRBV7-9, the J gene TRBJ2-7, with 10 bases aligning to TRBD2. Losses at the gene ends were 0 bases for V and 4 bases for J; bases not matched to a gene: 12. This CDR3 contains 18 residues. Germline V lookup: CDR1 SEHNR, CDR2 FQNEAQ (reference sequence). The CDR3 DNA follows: TGTGCCAGCAGCTTAGCAACGACCGGGACTAGCGACATTTACGAGCAGTACTTC. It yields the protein CASSLATTGTSDIYEQYF.

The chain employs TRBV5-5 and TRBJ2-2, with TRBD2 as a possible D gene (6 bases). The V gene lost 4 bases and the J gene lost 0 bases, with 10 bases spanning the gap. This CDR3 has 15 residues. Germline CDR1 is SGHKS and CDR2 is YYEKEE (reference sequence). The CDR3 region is CASSTSGANTGELFF. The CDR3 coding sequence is TGTGCCAGCAGCACTTCGGGGGCGAACACCGGGGAGCTGTTTTTT.

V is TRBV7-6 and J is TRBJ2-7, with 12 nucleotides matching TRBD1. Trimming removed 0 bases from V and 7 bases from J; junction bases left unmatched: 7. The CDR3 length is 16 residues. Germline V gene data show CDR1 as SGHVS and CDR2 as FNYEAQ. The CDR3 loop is CASSLAPGTGGREQYF. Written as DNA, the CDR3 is TGTGCCAGCAGCTTAGCCCCCGGGACAGGGGGCCGGGAGCAGTACTTC.

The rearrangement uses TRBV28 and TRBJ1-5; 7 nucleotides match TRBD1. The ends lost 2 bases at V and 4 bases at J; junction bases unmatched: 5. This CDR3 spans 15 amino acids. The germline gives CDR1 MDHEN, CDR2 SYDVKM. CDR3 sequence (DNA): TGTGCCAGCAGTTTAGGGCCAGGGGGAAATCAGCCCCAGCATTTT. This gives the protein CASSLGPGGNQPQHF. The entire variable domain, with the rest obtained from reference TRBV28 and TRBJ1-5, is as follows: DVKVTQSSRYLVKRTGEKVFLECVQDMDHENMFWYRQDPGLGLRLIYFSYDVKMKEKGDIPEGYSVSREKKERFSLILESASTNQTSMYLCASSLGPGGNQPQHFGDGTRLSIL.

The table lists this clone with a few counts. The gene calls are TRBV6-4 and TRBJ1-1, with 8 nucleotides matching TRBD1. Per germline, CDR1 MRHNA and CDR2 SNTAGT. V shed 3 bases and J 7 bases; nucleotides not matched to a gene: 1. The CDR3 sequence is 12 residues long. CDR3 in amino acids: CASSEQGVEAFF. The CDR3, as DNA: TGTGCCAGCAGTGAACAGGGGGTTGAAGCTTTCTTT.

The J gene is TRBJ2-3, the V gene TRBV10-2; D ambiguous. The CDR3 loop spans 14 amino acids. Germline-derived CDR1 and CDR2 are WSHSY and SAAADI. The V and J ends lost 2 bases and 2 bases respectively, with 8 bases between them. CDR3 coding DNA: TGCGCCAGCAGTGAGAGTGCGGTCACAGATACGCAGTATTTT. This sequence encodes CASSESAVTDTQYF.

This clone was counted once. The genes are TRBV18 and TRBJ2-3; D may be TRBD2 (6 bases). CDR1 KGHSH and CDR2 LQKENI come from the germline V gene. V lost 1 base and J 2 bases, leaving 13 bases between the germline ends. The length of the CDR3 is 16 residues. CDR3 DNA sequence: TGTGCCAGCTCACCACGGGGACTGGCCTACACAGATACGCAGTATTTT. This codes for CASSPRGLAYTDTQYF.

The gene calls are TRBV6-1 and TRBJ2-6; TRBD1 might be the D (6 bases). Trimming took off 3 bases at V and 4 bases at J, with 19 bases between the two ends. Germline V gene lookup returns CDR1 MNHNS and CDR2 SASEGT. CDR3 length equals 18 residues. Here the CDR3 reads CASSDGGHLVSGANVLTF. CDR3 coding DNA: TGTGCCAGCAGTGATGGGGGACACCTAGTCTCAGGGGCCAACGTCCTGACTTTC.

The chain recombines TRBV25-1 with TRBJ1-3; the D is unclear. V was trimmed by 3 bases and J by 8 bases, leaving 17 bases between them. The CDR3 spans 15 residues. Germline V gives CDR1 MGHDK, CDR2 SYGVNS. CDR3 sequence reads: CASSDGFGLADTIYF. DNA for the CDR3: TGTGCCAGCAGTGACGGTTTCGGCCTGGCGGACACCATATATTTT.

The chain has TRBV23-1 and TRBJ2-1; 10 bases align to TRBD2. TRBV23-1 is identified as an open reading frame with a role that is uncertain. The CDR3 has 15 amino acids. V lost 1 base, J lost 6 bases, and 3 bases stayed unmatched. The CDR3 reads CASSQWTSGGNEQFF. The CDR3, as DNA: TGCGCCAGCAGTCAATGGACTAGCGGCGGCAATGAGCAGTTCTTC.

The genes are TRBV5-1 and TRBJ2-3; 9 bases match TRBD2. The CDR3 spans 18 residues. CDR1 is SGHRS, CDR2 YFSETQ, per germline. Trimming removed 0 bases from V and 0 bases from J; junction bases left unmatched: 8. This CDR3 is CASSLVSGRTTSTDTQYF. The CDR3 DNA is TGCGCCAGCAGCTTGGTGAGCGGGAGGACCACTAGCACAGATACGCAGTATTTT.